Below, 12 T cell receptor beta chains from the same sample are listed, as sequenced in a study of human T cells and chemical hapten exposure. Specified time point: pre-sensitization, week 0. Stated treatment: therapeutic diphenylcyclopropenone sensitization with weekly scalp DPC. TCRdb re-called the RACE reads through MiXCR, storing one row per CDR3 protein. The sample shows approximately 370,000 distinct CDR3 sequences, 5.5% of them seen only once. The source material was whole blood, sampled in connection with sensitization to the hapten diphenylcyclopropenone (DPC). These receptors came from a young woman with alopecia areata. Some clones in this sample may be carry-over from other donors' samples.

This chain connects TRBV3-1 to TRBJ1-2; D is uncertain. This CDR3 is 14 amino acids long. Trimming cost V 4 bases and J 8 bases, with 17 bases left between them. From germline, CDR1 is LGHDT and CDR2 YNNKEL (reference sequence). CDR3 sequence reads: CASSPRTGFMGYTF. In DNA form, the CDR3 reads TGTGCCAGCAGCCCCCGGACGGGATTCATGGGCTACACCTTC.

V usage is TRBV6-5 and J usage is TRBJ1-2; TRBD1 matches at 7 bases. Germline trimming cut 5 bases from V and 4 bases from J; bases unmatched to any gene: 13. This CDR3 is built from 16 residues. The germline gives CDR1 MNHEY, CDR2 SVGAGI. CDR3 residues: CASSHPQTGPAYGYTF. The CDR3 DNA reads as TGTGCCAGCAGTCATCCCCAGACAGGGCCGGCCTATGGCTACACCTTC.

This clonotype was detected ten times or more. This chain joins TRBV7-2 and TRBJ2-3; unclear D gene. V gave up 3 bases and J gave up 2 bases, with 9 bases separating them. The V gene's germline CDR1 is SGHTA and CDR2 FQGNSA. The CDR3 runs to 14 residues. DNA for the CDR3: TGTGCCAGCAGCTTTTATCATAACACAGATACGCAGTATTTT. It yields the protein CASSFYHNTDTQYF.

The V gene is TRBV6-6, the J gene TRBJ2-5; D might be TRBD1 (6 bases). Germline CDR1 is MNHNY and CDR2 is SVGAGI (reference sequence). The CDR3 totals 14 residues. Trimming left V 6 bases short and J 6 bases short, with 17 bases between. This CDR3 is CASSLNQGMQTQYF. CDR3 coding DNA: TGTGCCAGCAGCCTTAACCAGGGGATGCAGACCCAGTACTTC.

This clonotype was found a few times. The rearrangement uses TRBV12-3 or TRBV12-4 and TRBJ1-1; D remains unclear. The ends were cut back, 7 bases at V and 2 bases at J, with 11 bases in the middle. The CDR3 runs to 13 residues. Here the CDR3 DNA reads TGTGCCAGCACTAGGGATTTTAACACTGAAGCTTTCTTT. It codes for CASTRDFNTEAFF.

This clonotype was found a few times. V gene TRBV6-2 or TRBV6-3 combines with J gene TRBJ2-2, with TRBD2 as a possible D gene (6 bases). The CDR3 is 20 residues long. Germline V lookup: CDR1 MNHEY, CDR2 SVGEGT. V was clipped by 0 bases and J by 2 bases, with 22 bases between them. The CDR3 nucleotides are TGTGCCAGCAGTTACTCAGAGAGGGAAGGGGAGGCGATAAACACCGGGGAGCTGTTTTTT. Protein: CASSYSEREGEAINTGELFF.

The chain joins TRBV10-3 to TRBJ2-7; D might be TRBD2 (6 bases). CDR3 size: 15 residues. The germline CDR1 and CDR2 sequences are ENHRY and SYGVKD. V was cut by 3 bases and J by 4 bases, with 16 bases left in between. The chain's CDR3 is CAISDSSGSRYEQYF. Here the CDR3 DNA reads TGTGCCATCAGTGATAGTAGCGGTTCTCGGTACGAGCAGTACTTC.

There are many counts of this clonotype. The V gene is TRBV3-1, the J gene TRBJ1-4, with 8 bases that match TRBD1. CDR1 is LGHDT, CDR2 YNNKEL, per germline (reference sequence). With 0 bases clipped from V and 6 bases from J, the junction kept 3 bases outside the gene matches. The CDR3 sequence is 15 residues long. The chain's CDR3 is CASSQDSDRDEKLFF. The CDR3 DNA sequence: TGTGCCAGCAGCCAAGACTCGGACAGGGATGAAAAACTGTTTTTT.

This clonotype was counted many times. The chain uses TRBV20-1 and TRBJ2-3; 7 nucleotides align to TRBD1. This CDR3 comprises 12 residues. V was pared by 6 bases and J by 4 bases, with 4 bases of the junction left unmatched. CDR1 is DFQATT and CDR2 is SNEGSKA in the germline V gene (reference sequence). The CDR3 DNA is TGCAGTGCACACACAGGGGCAGATACGCAGTATTTT. Amino acids: CSAHTGADTQYF.

The chain recombines TRBV10-3 with TRBJ2-1, with D possibly being TRBD1 or TRBD2 (5 bases each). Between the trimmed V and J ends, which lost 11 bases and 7 bases, there was a span of 18 bases. The CDR3 totals 13 residues. Germline loops: CDR1 ENHRY, CDR2 SYGVKD. DNA for the CDR3: TGTGCCGCCGGGACGGGTTCGGGGAATGAGCAGTTCTTC. Translating it yields CAAGTGSGNEQFF.

This clonotype was seen many times. This rearrangement joins TRBV29-1 to TRBJ1-4; D unresolved. There are 15 residues in the CDR3. Germline loops: CDR1 SQVTM, CDR2 ANQGSEA. V lost 0 bases and J 8 bases, leaving 16 bases between the germline ends. CDR3 sequence reads: CSVEDLGPNGEKLFF. CDR3 DNA: TGCAGCGTTGAAGATCTCGGACCTAATGGAGAAAAACTGTTTTTT.

The chain couples TRBV6-2 or TRBV6-3 to TRBJ2-6; D gene unclear. The CDR3 loop spans 16 amino acids. V lost 0 bases and J 0 bases, leaving 6 bases between the germline ends. The V gene's germline CDR1 is MNHEY and CDR2 SVGEGT. The CDR3, as DNA: TGTGCCAGCAGTTACTCCCACACCTCTGGGGCCAACGTCCTGACTTTC. Translation gives CASSYSHTSGANVLTF.